This T cell receptor (beta chain) was documented in a study of preoperative IRX-2 immunotherapy in early breast cancer. The treatment was: preoperative locoregional IRX-2 cytokine immunotherapy. This phase Ib study tested locoregional IRX-2 cytokine immunotherapy given before surgery. The repertoire was sequenced with immunoSEQ multiplex PCR; TCRdb's copy has only in-frame clones and lacks some. The repertoire holds under 900 clones, just over 70% seen once, with just under 8% in the top ten. The ends lost 10 bases at V and 0 bases at J; junction bases unmatched: 15. The CDR3 has 17 amino acids. Germline loops: CDR1 MNHGY, CDR2 SAAAGT.

The rearrangement joins TRBV6-8 to TRBJ1-5; 7 bases agree with TRBD1. The sample here was lymph node tissue, taken before IRX-2 immunotherapy. The sequence was obtained from a human donor with breast cancer. The CDR3 region is CAISRQGPGNSNQPQHF. In DNA, the CDR3 is TGTGCCATTAGCCGACAGGGCCCAGGGAATAGCAATCAGCCCCAGCATTTT.